This section outlines one T cell receptor (beta chain) sequence together with its context. This clone has only one observation. Its antigen has not been determined. One base away there is no much larger clone; base qualities are not given. This sample was included in a study of T cell responses to AZD1222 COVID-19 vaccine (TCRdb year 2021). With respect to the entire study: TCR sequencing was performed for more than 230 trial participants, of whom 207 were given two doses of AZD1222 and 26 were given two doses of MenACWY control vaccine. Trial participants were enrolled by age into 18-55, 56-69 and 70-plus year subgroups, with around 150, 28 and 57 TCR-sequenced participants respectively.

Including the terminal cysteine and phenylalanine, the CDR3 comprises 14 residues. The sequence is cut down to CDR3 DNA, 42 bases in frame from base 1. CDR1 is given as LGHDT and CDR2 as YNNKEL, both from the germline V gene (reference sequence). Germline trimming: 6 bases from V, 0 bases from J; junction bases outside gene matches: 3. The sample's time point label, decoded: baseline before first vaccination. Explained via the paper, the treatment or condition label denotes: meningococcal conjugate vaccine given as trial control. The vaccinee samples were drawn from two UK trials, COV001 and COV002, one of which was a single-blind randomized controlled phase 2/3 trial testing AZD1222 (ChAdOx1 nCoV-19) in healthy adults. For TCRbeta chain sequencing, PBMC samples were collected from trial participants at day 0 and at day 28 after the second dose. Study-level results and caveats: Vaccine-associated CD4 TCRs spanned the whole spike protein, with dominant responses in regions 160-218 and 743-854. A significant rise in spike-specific TCR breadth and depth was observed after two AZD1222 doses relative to day 0 and relative to MenACWY recipients. Reportedly, close to half of the unique spike-specific TCRs recognized epitopes lying outside the regions that are mutated in the B.1.351 and B.1.1.7 variants. Because no day 14 peak-response samples were available, the repertoires could be characterized only after the peak T cell response. Conclusions about previously exposed vaccinees are limited, since just 6 or 7 AZD1222 recipients were seropositive for SARS-CoV-2 at baseline. Participants were mostly white British and included more females than males, and it was suggested by the authors that clonal diversity may have been underestimated. The 56-69-year group was small, and its depth increase did not reach significance, likely because of low power.

The CDR3 regions of human TCRbeta chains were analyzed by immunosequencing. Per the source publication's procedure: Repertoire TCRs were checked for matches against a reference library of SARS-CoV-2-specific TCRs that had been generated using the MIRA antigen-specificity platform. Breadth was defined as the fraction of unique TCRs that were SARS-CoV-2-associated, and depth was defined as the fraction of total T cells that were SARS-CoV-2-associated. Using the MIRA data, every spike-specific TCR was mapped to the spike region that the TCR reacted to and assigned to either a CD4 or a CD8 class. Log10-transformed breadth and depth values were compared by one-way ANOVA with Sidak's multiple comparisons tests. TCRdb re-hosts the immuneACCESS table, in-frame sequences only. Its copies lack some clones; in the studies checked, an unresolved V gene accounts for under half of them, and the cause for the rest is not known. D and trimming come from the DNA, and the V and J calls and clone size come from that table. The sample table lists more than 140,000 clones, approximately 95% of them with a count of one. Over 0.85% of the sample is in the top ten clones.

This specimen consisted of peripheral blood, obtained on day 0 of MenACWY control vaccination. The rearrangement combines TRBV3-1 (or the pseudogene TRBV3-2) with TRBJ1-1; 8 nucleotides in the junction match TRBD1. This TCR was recovered from an adult in good health. The bases read TGTGCCAGCAGTAGACAGGGGCTGAACACTGAAGCTTTCTTT. It is translated as CASSRQGLNTEAFF.